Below are 4 T cell receptor beta chains sequenced from a single sample in a study of cytomegalovirus exposure and HLA in healthy donors. The PCR ran on 60 Vbeta and 13 Jbeta primers. Sequenced by immunoSEQ multiplex PCR; TCRdb stores in-frame clones only, minus some. The data contain tens of thousands of clones, about 70% of them singletons. The sequencing input was PBMCs. These receptors all stem from a woman in her twenties or thirties in good health and CMV-seronegative.

This clone was observed a handful of times. The rearrangement joins TRBV9 to TRBJ2-1; unclear D gene. The CDR3 contains 16 residues. Germline CDR1 SGDLS, CDR2 YYNGEE. V was clipped by 0 bases and J by 2 bases, with 12 bases between them. The CDR3 sequence is CASSVGWRKTYNEQFF. As DNA, the CDR3 is TGTGCCAGCAGCGTAGGGTGGCGGAAAACCTACAATGAGCAGTTCTTC.

The V and J genes are TRBV5-6 and TRBJ2-5; weak D call: TRBD1 (6 bases). V was trimmed by 4 bases and J by 7 bases, leaving 20 bases between them. Germline V gene lookup returns CDR1 SGHDT and CDR2 YYEEEE. The CDR3 is made up of 15 amino acids. The CDR3 bases are TGTGCCAGCAGCCCAGGAAGGAGCAGGGGAAGGACCCAGTACTTC. Protein: CASSPGRSRGRTQYF. The whole variable domain, remainder taken from reference TRBV5-6 and TRBJ2-5, is DAGVTQSPTHLIKTRGQQVTLRCSPKSGHDTVSWYQQALGQGPQFIFQYYEEEERQRGNFPDRFSGHQFPNYSSELNVNALLLGDSALYLCASSPGRSRGRTQYFGPGTRLLVL.

The genes are TRBV5-1 and TRBJ2-3, with 7 bases aligning to TRBD2. With V trimmed by 4 bases and J by 1 base, 3 bases remained unmatched. Germline V lookup: CDR1 SGHRS, CDR2 YFSETQ. The CDR3 is made up of 14 amino acids. The chain's CDR3 is CASSLGLGTDTQYF. The CDR3 DNA is TGCGCCAGCAGCCTCGGACTAGGCACAGATACGCAGTATTTT.

A few counts support this clone. The chain combines TRBV7-6 with TRBJ2-7, with 9 bases aligning to TRBD1. This CDR3 spans 14 amino acids. Germline lookup yields CDR1 SGHVS and CDR2 FNYEAQ. Losses at the gene ends were 5 bases for V and 6 bases for J; bases not matched to a gene: 8. This CDR3 reads CASSPRDRVSEQYF. For the CDR3, the DNA is TGTGCCAGCAGCCCCCGGGACAGGGTATCCGAGCAGTACTTC.